This TCR beta chain was documented in a study of T-cell reconstitution after alpha-beta-depleted transplantation in children. Whole-study findings and limits: T-cell counts and diversity at one year following transplant were attributed mainly to newly produced T cells. At day 60, the high TCRbeta diversity found in some patients originated from recipient T cells and thymic progenitors that had survived.

Preparation of the TCRbeta library was carried out with unique molecular identifiers. Using its own MiXCR run on the PCR reads, TCRdb lists one record per CDR3 protein. This sample has about 300,000 distinct CDR3 sequences; around 7.1% occur once, and the top ten carry around 10%. This clonotype was counted between two and nine times. Its antigen is still unknown. Sequences were derived from peripheral blood, sampled 360 days after TCRalphabeta/CD19-depleted stem cell transplant. The sequence came from a female patient between 2 and 15 years old who had a stem cell transplant for Fanconi anemia, so the T cells may come from the graft donor.

CDR3 coding DNA: TGCGCCAGCAGCTTGAGTTTGGGGGGAGCTAATGAAAAACTGTTTTTT. Translating it yields CASSLSLGGANEKLFF. This rearrangement joins TRBV5-1 to TRBJ1-4, with D tentatively TRBD1 (5 bases). The V and J ends lost 1 base and 3 bases respectively, with 13 bases between them. The germline V gene encodes CDR1 SGHRS and CDR2 YFSETQ. This CDR3 is 16 amino acids long.